This T cell receptor (beta chain) was sequenced during a study of T cells in Graves' hyperthyroidism and ophthalmopathy. Uncontrolled infection, other autoimmune disease, pregnancy and lactation each barred patients from inclusion. V lost 5 bases, J lost 0 bases, and 11 bases lay in between. The CDR3 covers 15 residues. The germline CDR1 and CDR2 sequences are MNHNY and SVGAGI (reference sequence). The TCR beta CDR3 regions underwent amplification using RNA transcripts as the source. The primer set for the first-round RT-PCR of the TCR CDR3 was HTBI. TCRdb ran MiXCR on the multiplex PCR reads and lists one entry per CDR3 protein. The sample has hundreds of thousands of distinct CDR3 sequences; 46% are singletons.

The sequence was collected from a woman aged 18-29 years with Graves' hyperthyroidism. The genes are TRBV6-6 and TRBJ1-3; D is unresolved. The sample taken for sequencing was peripheral blood or thyroid tissue (not recorded which). The CDR3, as DNA: TGTGCCAGCAGTGAACGGCTGAGCTCTGGAAACACCATATATTTT. This gives the protein CASSERLSSGNTIYF.